Following are 9 T cell receptor beta chains from one sample sequenced in a study of T-cell memory formation after mild COVID-19. TCRdb redid the calling of the 5' RACE reads with MiXCR, one entry per CDR3 protein. The profile covers a few hundred thousand distinct CDR3 sequences, with around 30% appearing a single time and 13% taken by the ten largest. Sample: PBMCs or a T cell subset sorted from them (not recorded which). Source of these receptors: an adult woman who had mild COVID-19 (a few samples of this study predate the infection). Cell type and time point are not known.

This clonotype was recorded a few times. The J gene is TRBJ2-1, the V gene TRBV9, with TRBD2 matching 7 bases. J gave up 5 bases and V 0 bases, and 11 bases lay outside the gene matches. The CDR3 runs to 17 residues. CDR1 and CDR2 from the germline V gene are SGDLS and YYNGEE. The CDR3 here is CASSVDLATGGDNEQFF. CDR3 coding DNA: TGTGCCAGCAGCGTAGACCTTGCTACGGGAGGAGACAATGAGCAGTTCTTC.

The V call is TRBV5-1, the J call TRBJ2-7; 9 bases align to TRBD2. Germline CDR1 is SGHRS and CDR2 is YFSETQ. The CDR3 runs to 17 residues. Germline trimming cut 4 bases from V and 6 bases from J; bases unmatched to any gene: 17. Here the CDR3 DNA reads TGCGCCAGCAGCCCGGGAGGTCTAGCGGGGAAACAAGGCGAGCAGTACTTC. The encoded protein is CASSPGGLAGKQGEQYF. The full variable domain, in which reference TRBV5-1 and TRBJ2-7 provide the parts outside the CDR3, is KAGVTQTPRYLIKTRGQQVTLSCSPISGHRSVSWYQQTPGQGLQFLFEYFSETQRNKGNFPGRFSGRQFSNSRSEMNVSTLELGDSALYLCASSPGGLAGKQGEQYFGPGTRLTVT.

The chain joins TRBV5-1 to TRBJ2-1; 10 nucleotides match TRBD2. There are 13 residues in the CDR3. The V and J ends lost 4 bases and 10 bases, in that order; junction bases with no gene match: 5. The germline CDR1 and CDR2 sequences are SGHRS and YFSETQ. As DNA, the CDR3 is TGCGCCAGCAGCAGCGGGGGGGCCGGGGAGCAGTTCTTC. Translation: CASSSGGAGEQFF.

This clonotype has more than one count but fewer than ten. V and J are TRBV14 and TRBJ2-2; D tentatively reads TRBD1 or TRBD2 (5 bases each). Germline values: CDR1 SGHDN, CDR2 FVKESK. V lost 4 bases to trimming and J lost 6 bases, with 15 bases between them. CDR3 length: 15 amino acids. The CDR3 DNA reads as TGTGCCAGCAGCCGGAACCCCGGGACCGCCGGGGAGCTGTTTTTT. Translation: CASSRNPGTAGELFF.

This chain uses TRBV24-1 with TRBJ2-2; 9 positions agree with TRBD2. The CDR3 is made up of 14 amino acids. The junction had 2 bases not matched to a gene; V was cut back by 5 bases and J by 5 bases. In germline, CDR1 is KGHDR, CDR2 SFDVKD. In nucleotides, the CDR3 is TGTGCCACCAGTGTCCTAGCGGGAACCGGGGAGCTGTTTTTT. Its protein is CATSVLAGTGELFF.

CDR3 in DNA: TGCAGCGTTGGACACAACAGGGACGGCTATGGCTACACCTTC. Translating it yields CSVGHNRDGYGYTF. This chain uses TRBV29-1 with TRBJ1-2; maybe TRBD1 (6 bases). CDR1 SQVTM and CDR2 ANQGSEA come from the germline V gene. Deletions cut 4 bases from V and 4 bases from J, with 16 bases between. The CDR3 is made up of 14 amino acids. The whole variable domain, remainder taken from reference TRBV29-1 and TRBJ1-2, is SAVISQKPSRDICQRGTSLTIQCQVDSQVTMMFWYRQQPGQSLTLIATANQGSEATYESGFVIDKFPISRPNLTFSTLTVSNMSPEDSSIYLCSVGHNRDGYGYTFGSGTRLTVV.

In this sample, this clonotype turned up a few times. In nucleotides, the CDR3 is TGTGCCAGTAGTATAACGACAGTTTGGGGTTACGAGCAGTACTTC. Encoded protein: CASSITTVWGYEQYF. The chain combines TRBV19 with TRBJ2-7; a possible D gene is TRBD1 (5 bases). CDR3 length: 15 residues. The V end was cut by 2 bases, the J end by 4 bases, with 15 bases between. Per the germline V gene, CDR1 is LNHDA and CDR2 is SQIVND (reference sequence). The whole variable domain, remainder taken from reference TRBV19 and TRBJ2-7, is DGGITQSPKYLFRKEGQNVTLSCEQNLNHDAMYWYRQDPGQGLRLIYYSQIVNDFQKGDIAEGYSVSREKKESFPLTVTSAQKNPTAFYLCASSITTVWGYEQYFGPGTRLTVT.

V gene TRBV5-1 combines with J gene TRBJ1-6; D unresolved. Germline CDR1 reads SGHRS; CDR2 reads YFSETQ. Trimming took off 4 bases at V and 7 bases at J, with 12 bases between the two ends. The CDR3 contains 14 residues. The CDR3 sequence: CASSEGQVNSPLHF. CDR3 bases: TGCGCCAGCAGCGAAGGGCAGGTCAATTCACCCCTCCACTTT. The full variable domain, its missing parts supplied by reference TRBV5-1 and TRBJ1-6, is KAGVTQTPRYLIKTRGQQVTLSCSPISGHRSVSWYQQTPGQGLQFLFEYFSETQRNKGNFPGRFSGRQFSNSRSEMNVSTLELGDSALYLCASSEGQVNSPLHFGNGTRLTVT.

This sequence joins TRBV20-1 and TRBJ1-4, with a possible D match to TRBD1 (5 bases). Germline CDR1 reads DFQATT; CDR2 reads SNEGSKA (reference sequence). This CDR3 has 11 amino acids. V was trimmed by 5 bases and J by 12 bases, leaving 13 bases between them. Here the CDR3 reads CSASRGLQLFF. CDR3 bases: TGCAGTGCTTCCCGGGGCCTCCAACTGTTTTTT.